A single T cell receptor beta chain is shown here with its context. The sample carries other DNA sequences with the same CDR3. The data were taken from a study of Ad26.COV2.S vaccination and SARS-CoV-2 variants. Study-level background: Ad26.COV2.S given intramuscularly, once or twice 56 days apart.

Treatment: about 20 received Ad26.COV2.S at low or high dose, single or two shots; roughly five received placebo; per-sample allocation not given. Sampling was performed 63 days after the first vaccine or placebo injection. The CDR3 runs 15 residues. Germline CDR1 reads SGHTA; CDR2 reads FQGNSA. J lost 4 bases, V lost 1 base, and 2 bases had no gene match. The data were produced by immunoSEQ multiplex PCR, yet TCRdb's version contains in-frame clones alone and is incomplete. The sample records approximately 340,000 clones, approximately 84% being singletons. Sequenced here: peripheral blood, sampled in a trial of Ad26.COV2.S vaccine versus placebo. V is TRBV7-2 and J is TRBJ2-1, with 9 bases lining up with TRBD2. The sequence came from a person aged 18-60 years who received the Ad26.COV2.S COVID-19 vaccine or a placebo. The CDR3 sequence is CASSLGLAGYNEQFF. In DNA, the CDR3 is TGTGCCAGCAGCTTAGGGCTAGCGGGATACAATGAGCAGTTCTTC. Supplemented by reference TRBV7-2 and TRBJ2-1, the full variable domain reads GAGVSQSPSNKVTEKGKDVELRCDPISGHTALYWYRQSLGQGLEFLIYFQGNSAPDKSGLPSDRFSAERTGGSVSTLTIQRTQQEDSAVYLCASSLGLAGYNEQFFGPGTRLTVL.